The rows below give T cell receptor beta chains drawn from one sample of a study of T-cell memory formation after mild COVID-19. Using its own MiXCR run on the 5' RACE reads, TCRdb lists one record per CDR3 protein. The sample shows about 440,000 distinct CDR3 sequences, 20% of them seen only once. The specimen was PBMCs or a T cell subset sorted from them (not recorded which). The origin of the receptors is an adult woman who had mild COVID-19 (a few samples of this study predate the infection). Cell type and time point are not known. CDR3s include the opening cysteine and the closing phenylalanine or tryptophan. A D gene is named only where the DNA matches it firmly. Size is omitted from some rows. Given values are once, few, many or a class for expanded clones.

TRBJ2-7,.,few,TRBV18,TGTGCCAGCTCGCCAGGGGTAGCTGTGGACGAGCAGTACTTC,CASSPGVAVDEQYF
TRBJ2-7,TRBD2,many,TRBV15,TGTGCCACCAGCAGAGGACTAGCGGGGACCTACGAGCAGTACTTC,CATSRGLAGTYEQYF
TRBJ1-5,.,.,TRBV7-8,TGTGCCAGCAGCCCTACTTCTTCCAGGGATCAGCCCCAGCATTTT,CASSPTSSRDQPQHF
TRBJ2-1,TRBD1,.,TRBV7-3,TGTGCCAGCAGCTCGGGACAGCTACCGTACAATGAGCAGTTCTTC,CASSSGQLPYNEQFF
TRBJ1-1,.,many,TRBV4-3,TGCGCCAGCAGCCTCGGCGGGACGAACACTGAAGCTTTCTTT,CASSLGGTNTEAFF
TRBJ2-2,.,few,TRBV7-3,TGTGCCAGCAGCTTAGTGAATAGCGGTAACACCGGGGAGCTGTTTTTT,CASSLVNSGNTGELFF
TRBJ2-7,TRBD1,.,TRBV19,TGTGCCAGTACCTTGACAGGGCGCTACGAGCAGTACTTC,CASTLTGRYEQYF
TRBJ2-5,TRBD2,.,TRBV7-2,TGTGCCAGCAGCCAATCTAGCGGGGCCTACCAAGAGACCCAGTACTTC,CASSQSSGAYQETQYF
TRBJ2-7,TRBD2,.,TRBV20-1,TGCAGTGCTAGACCTGCCCTGGAGGAGCGGGAGATGTACGAGCAGTACTTC,CSARPALEEREMYEQYF
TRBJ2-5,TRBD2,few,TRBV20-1,TGCAGAGCTAGCGGGGGGGCGGAGGAGACCCAGTACTTC,CRASGGAEETQYF
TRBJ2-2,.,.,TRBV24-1,TGTGCCACCGGGACACCCGCGAACACCGGGGAGCTGTTTTTT,CATGTPANTGELFF
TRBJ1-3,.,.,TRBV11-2,TGTGCCAGCCAACATGGAGGACTCTCTGGAAACACCATATATTTT,CASQHGGLSGNTIYF
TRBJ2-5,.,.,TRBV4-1,TGCGCCAGCAGCCAAGATTGGAAGACCCAGTACTTC,CASSQDWKTQYF
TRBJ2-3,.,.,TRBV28,TGTGCCAGCAGTTTACGCACAGGGCTGGATACGCAGTATTTT,CASSLRTGLDTQYF
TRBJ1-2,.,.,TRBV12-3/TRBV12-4,TGTGCCTCATCCAAGAGTTACTATGGCTACACCTTC,CASSKSYYGYTF
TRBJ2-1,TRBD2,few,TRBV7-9,TGTGCCAGCAAGAGACTAGCGGGAGATAATGAGCAGTTCTTC,CASKRLAGDNEQFF
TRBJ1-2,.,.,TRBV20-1,TGCAGTGCCGCGCTTACGGGCCACTATGGCTACACCTTC,CSAALTGHYGYTF
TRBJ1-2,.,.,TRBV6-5,TGTGCCAGCACCCCGGGGGTTCATGGCTACACCTTC,CASTPGVHGYTF
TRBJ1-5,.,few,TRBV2,TGTGCCAGCAGTAGGAACCAGGGGAGGAATCAGCCCCAGCATTTT,CASSRNQGRNQPQHF
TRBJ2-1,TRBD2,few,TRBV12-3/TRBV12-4,TGTGCCAGCAGTTTAGCGCTACGAGCGGGGAGTGAGCAGTTCTTC,CASSLALRAGSEQFF
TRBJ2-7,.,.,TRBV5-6,TGTGCCAGCAGTCTTTCCGGGACTCCCGCCTACGAGCAGTACTTC,CASSLSGTPAYEQYF
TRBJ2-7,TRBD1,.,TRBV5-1,TGCGCCAGCAGCGGAGGCCGGGCCAGGGGGAACTACGAGCAGTACTTC,CASSGGRARGNYEQYF
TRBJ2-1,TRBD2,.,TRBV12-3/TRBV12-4,TGTGCCAGCAGTTTAGGGACTAGCGGGGGGGTCAGTGAGCAGTTCTTC,CASSLGTSGGVSEQFF
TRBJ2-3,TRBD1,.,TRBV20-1,TGCAGTGTTCACAGGGGGCTTGGCACAGATACGCAGTATTTT,CSVHRGLGTDTQYF
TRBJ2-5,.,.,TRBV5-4,TGTGCCAGCAGCGAGGCCTTTCAGCAAGAGACCCAGTACTTC,CASSEAFQQETQYF
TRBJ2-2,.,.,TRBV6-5,TGTGCCAGCCATAGAGGGGGGGAGCTGTTTTTT,CASHRGGELFF
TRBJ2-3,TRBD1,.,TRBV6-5,TGTGCCAGCAGACGGACAGGGAGTACGCAGTATTTT,CASRRTGSTQYF
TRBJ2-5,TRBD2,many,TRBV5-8,TGTGCCAGCAGCTTCGGCGGGAGCTCAATAGGAGAGACCCAGTACTTC,CASSFGGSSIGETQYF
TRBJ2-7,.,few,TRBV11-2,TGTGCCAGCACCCTAGCCTACGAGCAGTACTTC,CASTLAYEQYF
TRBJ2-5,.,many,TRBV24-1,TGTGCCACCAGTGACCCAAGACAATCTCAAGAGACCCAGTACTTC,CATSDPRQSQETQYF
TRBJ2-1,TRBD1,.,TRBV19,TGTGCCAGTAGTCCTTACAGGGGCTTAGGCAATGAGCAGTTCTTC,CASSPYRGLGNEQFF
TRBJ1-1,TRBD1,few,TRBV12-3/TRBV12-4,TGTGCCAGCAGCAGGGGACAGGGAAATGTGGCCACTGAAGCTTTCTTT,CASSRGQGNVATEAFF
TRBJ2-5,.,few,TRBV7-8,TGTGCCAGCAGCTTTGGGGGGCTGGGGACCCAGTACTTC,CASSFGGLGTQYF
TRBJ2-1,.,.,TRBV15,TGTGCCACCAGCAGAGATCTACGGAGCAGGGGACACAATGAGCAGTTCTTC,CATSRDLRSRGHNEQFF
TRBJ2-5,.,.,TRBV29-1,TGCAGCGTTGACCACCACGGAGTCCAAGAGACCCAGTACTTC,CSVDHHGVQETQYF
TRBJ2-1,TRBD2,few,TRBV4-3,TGCGCCAGCACCCTAGCGGGAGGGCCGTGGGATGAGCAGTTCTTC,CASTLAGGPWDEQFF
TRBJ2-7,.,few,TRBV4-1,TGCGCCAGCAGCGGGTGGGTAGGGCAGGTCGAGCAGTACTTC,CASSGWVGQVEQYF
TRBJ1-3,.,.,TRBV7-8,TGTGCCAGCAGCTCCCCCGGACAGTACGGAAACACCATATATTTT,CASSSPGQYGNTIYF
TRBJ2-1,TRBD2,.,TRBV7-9,TGTGCCAGCAGCTCGGAGCGGGAGAGGTTTCTGTTCTTC,CASSSERERFLFF
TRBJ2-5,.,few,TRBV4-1,TGCGCCAGCAGCCAAGACCTAGAGAGGGAGACCCAGTACTTC,CASSQDLERETQYF
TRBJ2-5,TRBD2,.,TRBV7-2,TGTGCCAGCAGCTTTAGCGGGCTCCAAGAGACCCAGTACTTC,CASSFSGLQETQYF
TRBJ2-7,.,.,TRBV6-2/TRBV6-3,TGTGCCAGCAGTAGGACGTTTATCGGGGTGCAGTACTTC,CASSRTFIGVQYF
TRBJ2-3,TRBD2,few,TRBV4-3,TGCGCCAGCAGACCAGGAGGGACTAGCGGTCCGGGGGATACGCAGTATTTT,CASRPGGTSGPGDTQYF
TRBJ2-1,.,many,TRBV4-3,TGCGCCAGCAGCCAAGTCTATGCGGGCCCCTACAATGAGCAGTTCTTC,CASSQVYAGPYNEQFF
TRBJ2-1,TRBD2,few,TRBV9,TGTGCCAGCAGCTTCGGACTAGCGGGGGGAAGCTCCTACAATGAGCAGTTCTTC,CASSFGLAGGSSYNEQFF
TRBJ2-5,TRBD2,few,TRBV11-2,TGTGCCAGCAGCTGGGGGACTAGCGGGGGAAAGACCCAGTACTTC,CASSWGTSGGKTQYF
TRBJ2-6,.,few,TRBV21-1,TGTGCCAGCAGCAAAGCCATTACCTCTGGGGCCAACGTCCTGACTTTC,CASSKAITSGANVLTF
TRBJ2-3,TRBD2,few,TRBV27,TGTGCCAGCAGTCCAGGGACTAGCGGAGAGGCTAGCACAGATACGCAGTATTTT,CASSPGTSGEASTDTQYF
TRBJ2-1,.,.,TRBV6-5,TGTGCCAGCAGTTCCTGGGGGGCTATCCATCGGAATGAGCAGTTCTTC,CASSSWGAIHRNEQFF
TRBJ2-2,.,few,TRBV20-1,TGCAGTGGGGGTCGGGGGGAGCTGTTTTTT,CSGGRGELFF
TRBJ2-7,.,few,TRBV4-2,TGTGCCAGCAGCCGCGAGGAACTCTACGAGCAGTACTTC,CASSREELYEQYF
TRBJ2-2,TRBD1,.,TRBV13,TGTGCCAGCAGCTTACTCGAGGGGGCAGGCACCGGGGAGCTGTTTTTT,CASSLLEGAGTGELFF
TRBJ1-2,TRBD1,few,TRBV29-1,TGCAGCGCAGAGGACAGGGACTATGGCTACACCTTC,CSAEDRDYGYTF
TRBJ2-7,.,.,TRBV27,TGTCCCAGCAGTGATCAGAGATTGAGGAGGGGCTACGAGCAGTACTTC,CPSSDQRLRRGYEQYF
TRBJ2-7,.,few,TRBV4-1,TGCGCCAGCAGCCAGGTCGGGAACTACGAGCAGTACTTC,CASSQVGNYEQYF
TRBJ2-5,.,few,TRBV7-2,TGTGCCAGCAGCTTAGCGGGGAAACAAGAGACCCAGTACTTC,CASSLAGKQETQYF
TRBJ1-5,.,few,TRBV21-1,TGTGCCAGCAGCAAAGGGGGACAGGGACGGCCCAATCAGCCCCAGCATTTT,CASSKGGQGRPNQPQHF